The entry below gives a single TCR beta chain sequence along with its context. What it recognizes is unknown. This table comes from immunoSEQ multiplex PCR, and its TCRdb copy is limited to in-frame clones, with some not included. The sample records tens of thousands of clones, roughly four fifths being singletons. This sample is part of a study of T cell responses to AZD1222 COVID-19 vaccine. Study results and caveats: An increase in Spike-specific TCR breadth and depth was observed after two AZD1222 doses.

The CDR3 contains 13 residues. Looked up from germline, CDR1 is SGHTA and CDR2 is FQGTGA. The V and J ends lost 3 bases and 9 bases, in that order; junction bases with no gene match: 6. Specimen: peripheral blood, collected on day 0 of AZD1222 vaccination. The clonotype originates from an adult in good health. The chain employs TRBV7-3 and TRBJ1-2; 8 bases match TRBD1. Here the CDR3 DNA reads TGTGCCAGCAGCTTGACAGGGGCTGATCGCTACACCTTC. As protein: CASSLTGADRYTF.